The 10 T cell receptor beta chains presented below share a single source sample, sequenced in a study of T cell responses to AZD1222 COVID-19 vaccine. Sequenced by immunoSEQ multiplex PCR; TCRdb stores in-frame clones only, minus some. Among more than 150,000 clones listed, less than 90% were seen once. The sample consisted of peripheral blood, taken after recovery from COVID-19. Source of these receptors: an adult who had recovered from COVID-19.

V and J are TRBV11-1 and TRBJ1-6; weak D call: TRBD1 (6 bases). Trimming took 0 bases from V and 6 from J, leaving 12 bases between them. This CDR3 contains 16 residues. Germline V lookup: CDR1 SGHAT, CDR2 FQDESV (reference sequence). CDR3 bases: TGTGCCAGCAGCTTAGCGGCAGGGGCGATTAATTCACCCCTCCACTTT. Encoded protein: CASSLAAGAINSPLHF.

The chain joins TRBV29-1 to TRBJ2-3, with 7 bases aligning to TRBD2. Germline CDR1 and CDR2: SQVTM and ANQGSEA. This CDR3 region has 15 residues. The trim removed 7 bases at V and 1 base at J, leaving 11 bases unmatched. This CDR3 is CSGELLASRTDTQYF. The DNA of the CDR3 is TGCAGCGGCGAACTACTAGCGTCCCGCACAGATACGCAGTATTTT.

The chain employs TRBV18 and TRBJ2-5, with D possibly TRBD2 on 7 matching bases. The CDR3 totals 13 residues. Germline V gene data show CDR1 as KGHSH and CDR2 as LQKENI. Trimming took 6 bases from V and 4 from J, leaving 12 bases between them. The CDR3 is CASSPGEGETQYF. The CDR3 bases are TGTGCCAGCTCCCCAGGGGAGGGAGAGACCCAGTACTTC. Together with reference TRBV18 and TRBJ2-5, the CDR3 gives the full variable domain: NAGVMQNPRHLVRRRGQEARLRCSPMKGHSHVYWYRQLPEEGLKFMVYLQKENIIDESGMPKERFSAEFPKEGPSILRIQQVVRGDSAAYFCASSPGEGETQYFGPGTRLLVL.

J is TRBJ2-2 and V is TRBV9; D is possibly TRBD1 (5 bases). The CDR3 runs to 16 residues. Looked up from germline, CDR1 is SGDLS and CDR2 is YYNGEE. Between the trimmed V and J ends, which lost 3 bases and 1 base, there was a span of 13 bases. The CDR3 here is CASSAPGHVNTGELFF. CDR3 nucleotides: TGTGCCAGCAGCGCTCCCGGACACGTGAACACCGGGGAGCTGTTTTTT.

The V gene is TRBV13, the J gene TRBJ1-1; D is unclear. From germline, CDR1 is PRHDT and CDR2 FYEKMQ (reference sequence). The ends were cut back, 2 bases at V and 5 bases at J, with 9 bases in the middle. The CDR3 extends over 13 amino acids. CDR3 DNA: TGTGCCAGCAGCTTACGGGCACAGACTGAAGCTTTCTTT. Protein sequence: CASSLRAQTEAFF.

The chain recombines TRBV27 with TRBJ2-2; 11 bases are shared with TRBD1. V lost 4 bases, J lost 7 bases, and 5 bases stayed unmatched. The CDR3 covers 15 residues. Germline V gene data show CDR1 as MNHEY and CDR2 as SMNVEV (reference sequence). The CDR3 reads CASSSRTGGYGELFF. CDR3 nucleotides: TGTGCCAGCAGTTCCCGGACAGGGGGCTACGGGGAGCTGTTTTTT.

The chain employs TRBV28 and TRBJ2-2, with D hard to call. The V end lost 6 bases, the J end lost 0 bases, and 5 bases lay between the germline ends. The CDR3 spans 13 residues. Germline CDR1 MDHEN, CDR2 SYDVKM. For the CDR3, the DNA is TGTGCCAGCAGCCTTTCGAACACCGGGGAGCTGTTTTTT. Translation: CASSLSNTGELFF. The full variable domain, its missing parts supplied by reference TRBV28 and TRBJ2-2, is DVKVTQSSRYLVKRTGEKVFLECVQDMDHENMFWYRQDPGLGLRLIYFSYDVKMKEKGDIPEGYSVSREKKERFSLILESASTNQTSMYLCASSLSNTGELFFGEGSRLTVL.

This chain links TRBV6-5 with TRBJ2-3; the D call may be TRBD1 or TRBD2 (6 bases each). Trimming took off 10 bases at V and 4 bases at J, with 21 bases between the two ends. Germline V CDR1 and CDR2: MNHEY, SVGAGI. The CDR3 has 15 amino acids. As DNA, the CDR3 is TGTGCCACCCATTACGGGGGCGCAGACGCAGATACGCAGTATTTT. This sequence encodes CATHYGGADADTQYF.

The sample holds a few counts of this clone. The gene calls are TRBV19 and TRBJ1-6; D uncertain. V was cut by 7 bases and J by 4 bases, with 20 bases left in between. This CDR3 has 17 residues. Germline values: CDR1 LNHDA, CDR2 SQIVND (reference sequence). The CDR3 is CASNTPWGRGYNSPLHF. The CDR3 bases are TGTGCCAGTAATACCCCCTGGGGTCGGGGATATAATTCACCCCTCCACTTT.

The rearrangement uses TRBV7-9 and TRBJ1-6; D not certain. CDR1 is SEHNR, CDR2 FQNEAQ, per germline (reference sequence). The CDR3 loop spans 14 amino acids. The V gene lost 4 bases and the J gene lost 7 bases, with 11 bases spanning the gap. The CDR3 region has the DNA TGTGCCAGCAGCTCCGGGTCCGCGAATTCACCCCTCCACTTT. It encodes CASSSGSANSPLHF.